This T cell receptor (beta chain) came from a study of T cells in Graves' hyperthyroidism and ophthalmopathy. This clonotype was found many times. This CDR3 is built from 13 residues. Germline lookup yields CDR1 DFQATT and CDR2 SNEGSKA (reference sequence). Trimming took 3 bases from V and 5 from J, leaving 13 bases between them. TCR beta CDR3 regions were amplified from RNA. With the HTBI primer set, the TCR CDR3 went through a first round of RT-PCR. Each CDR3 protein is one row after TCRdb ran MiXCR on the multiplex PCR reads. Among 270,000 or so distinct CDR3 sequences listed, 15% were seen once. The chain combines TRBV20-1 with TRBJ1-1; D perhaps matches TRBD1 (6 bases). Sequencing was carried out using blood. This receptor was taken from a woman between 50 and 59 years old with Graves' hyperthyroidism that later progressed to Graves' ophthalmopathy. The CDR3 spells CSASLFRGTEAFF. For the CDR3, the DNA is TGCAGTGCTAGTCTCTTTAGGGGGACTGAAGCTTTCTTT.